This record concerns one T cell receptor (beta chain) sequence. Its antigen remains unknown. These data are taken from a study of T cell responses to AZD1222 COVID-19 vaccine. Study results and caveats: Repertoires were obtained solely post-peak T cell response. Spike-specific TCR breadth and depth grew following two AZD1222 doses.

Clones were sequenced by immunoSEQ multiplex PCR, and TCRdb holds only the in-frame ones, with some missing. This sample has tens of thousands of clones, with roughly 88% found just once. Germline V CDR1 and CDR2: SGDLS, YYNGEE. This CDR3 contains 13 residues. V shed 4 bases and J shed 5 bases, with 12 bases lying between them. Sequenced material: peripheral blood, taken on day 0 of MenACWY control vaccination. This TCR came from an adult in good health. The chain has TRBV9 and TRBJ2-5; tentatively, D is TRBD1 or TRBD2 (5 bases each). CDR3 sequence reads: CASSWGPEETQYF. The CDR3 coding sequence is TGTGCCAGCAGCTGGGGACCAGAGGAGACCCAGTACTTC.